These T cell receptor beta chains were read from a single sample in a study of blood T cell repertoires in COVID-19. Produced via immunoSEQ multiplex PCR; TCRdb's table is partial and in-frame only. The sample yields approximately 110,000 clones, 85% seen once. Sample: peripheral blood. The receptors come from a woman aged 55-70 years with COVID-19, enrolled during active disease. Each CDR3 is given with its conserved first and last residue. D genes are given only for firm matches. The size field is filled for only some rows; it gives once, few, many or a size class.

len: 18
abundance: NA
v_gene: TRBV7-3
j_gene: TRBJ2-6
d_gene: TRBD1
CDR3aa: CASSDRTGGAKGANVLTF
CDR3nt: TGTGCCAGCAGCGACCGGACAGGGGGCGCGAAGGGGGCCAACGTCCTGACTTTC

len: 16
abundance: NA
v_gene: TRBV5-1
j_gene: TRBJ1-1
d_gene: TRBD1
CDR3aa: CASSIRDRAMNTEAFF
CDR3nt: TGCGCCAGCAGCATACGGGACAGGGCAATGAACACTGAAGCTTTCTTT

len: 16
abundance: NA
v_gene: TRBV14
j_gene: TRBJ2-5
d_gene: TRBD2
CDR3aa: CASSQERGMIGETQYF
CDR3nt: TGTGCCAGCAGCCAAGAGCGGGGGATGATCGGAGAGACCCAGTACTTC

len: 13
abundance: NA
v_gene: TRBV13
j_gene: TRBJ2-3
d_gene: NA
CDR3aa: CASSFSSTDTQYF
CDR3nt: TGTGCCAGCAGCTTTAGTAGCACAGATACGCAGTATTTT

len: 17
abundance: NA
v_gene: TRBV19
j_gene: TRBJ1-5
d_gene: NA
CDR3aa: CASSMFPAGGANQPQHF
CDR3nt: TGTGCCAGTAGTATGTTCCCCGCGGGGGGCGCGAATCAGCCCCAGCATTTT

len: 15
abundance: once
v_gene: TRBV5-1
j_gene: TRBJ1-4
d_gene: NA
CDR3aa: CASSPTTFRTKKLFF
CDR3nt: TGCGCCAGCAGCCCGACAACCTTCCGGACTAAAAAACTGTTTTTT

len: 14
abundance: NA
v_gene: TRBV2
j_gene: TRBJ1-5
d_gene: NA
CDR3aa: CASRSRGDNQPQHF
CDR3nt: TGTGCCAGCAGAAGCAGGGGAGACAATCAGCCCCAGCATTTT

len: 18
abundance: NA
v_gene: TRBV7-9
j_gene: TRBJ2-3
d_gene: TRBD2
CDR3aa: CASSFFRTSGGGTDTQYF
CDR3nt: TGTGCCAGCAGCTTTTTTAGGACTAGCGGGGGGGGCACAGATACGCAGTATTTT

len: 15
abundance: NA
v_gene: TRBV27
j_gene: TRBJ1-5
d_gene: NA
CDR3aa: CASSFRGRRNQPQHF
CDR3nt: TGTGCCAGCAGTTTTCGGGGTAGGCGCAATCAGCCCCAGCATTTT

len: 13
abundance: NA
v_gene: TRBV11-1
j_gene: TRBJ1-2
d_gene: NA
CDR3aa: CASSEGQYYGYTF
CDR3nt: TGTGCCAGCAGCGAAGGACAGTACTATGGCTACACCTTC

len: 14
abundance: NA
v_gene: TRBV7-7
j_gene: TRBJ2-2
d_gene: NA
CDR3aa: CASSRTGYDGELFF
CDR3nt: TGTGCCAGCAGCCGCACAGGGTACGACGGGGAGCTGTTTTTT

len: 16
abundance: NA
v_gene: TRBV4-1
j_gene: TRBJ1-4
d_gene: TRBD1
CDR3aa: CASSPDGGTGGRKLFF
CDR3nt: TGCGCCAGCAGCCCAGACGGCGGGACAGGGGGCAGAAAACTGTTTTTT

len: 14
abundance: NA
v_gene: TRBV6-5
j_gene: TRBJ2-1
d_gene: TRBD2
CDR3aa: CAITFGLAGFEQFF
CDR3nt: TGTGCCATCACCTTTGGACTAGCGGGGTTTGAGCAGTTCTTC

len: 13
abundance: NA
v_gene: TRBV19
j_gene: TRBJ2-2
d_gene: NA
CDR3aa: CATGGTYTGELFF
CDR3nt: TGTGCCACTGGGGGGACTTACACCGGGGAGCTGTTTTTT

len: 18
abundance: few
v_gene: TRBV19
j_gene: TRBJ2-5
d_gene: NA
CDR3aa: CATYFTWRGEEPGETQYF
CDR3nt: TGTGCCACCTACTTCACCTGGAGAGGTGAGGAGCCGGGAGAGACCCAGTACTTC

len: 15
abundance: few
v_gene: TRBV10-3
j_gene: TRBJ1-6
d_gene: TRBD1
CDR3aa: CAISDDRGSDSPLHF
CDR3nt: TGTGCCATCAGTGACGACAGGGGATCTGATTCACCCCTCCACTTT

len: 12
abundance: NA
v_gene: TRBV28
j_gene: TRBJ2-7
d_gene: NA
CDR3aa: CASNTPGYEQYF
CDR3nt: TGTGCCAGCAATACCCCGGGATACGAGCAGTACTTC

len: 12
abundance: NA
v_gene: TRBV5-1
j_gene: TRBJ1-2
d_gene: NA
CDR3aa: CASSQGNYGYTF
CDR3nt: TGCGCCAGCAGTCAGGGGAACTATGGCTACACCTTC

len: 15
abundance: NA
v_gene: TRBV5-1
j_gene: TRBJ2-3
d_gene: TRBD1
CDR3aa: CASSFARGHQDTQYF
CDR3nt: TGCGCCAGCAGCTTCGCGAGGGGGCATCAAGATACGCAGTATTTT

len: 12
abundance: NA
v_gene: TRBV2
j_gene: TRBJ2-3
d_gene: NA
CDR3aa: CASSERGDTQYF
CDR3nt: TGTGCCAGCAGCGAAAGGGGGGATACGCAGTATTTT

len: 14
abundance: NA
v_gene: TRBV9
j_gene: TRBJ1-5
d_gene: NA
CDR3aa: CVSSISRGSQPQHF
CDR3nt: TGTGTCAGCAGCATCAGCCGAGGGTCTCAGCCCCAGCATTTT

len: 11
abundance: NA
v_gene: TRBV2
j_gene: TRBJ2-7
d_gene: NA
CDR3aa: CASSLTYEQYF
CDR3nt: TGTGCCAGCAGTCTTACCTACGAGCAGTACTTC

len: 13
abundance: NA
v_gene: TRBV28
j_gene: TRBJ2-7
d_gene: NA
CDR3aa: CASTSFSGGEQYF
CDR3nt: TGTGCCAGCACCTCATTCTCTGGAGGCGAGCAGTACTTC

len: 17
abundance: NA
v_gene: TRBV18
j_gene: TRBJ1-2
d_gene: TRBD1
CDR3aa: CASSPRDRRPTLYGYTF
CDR3nt: TGTGCCAGCTCACCACGGGACAGGCGACCGACTCTCTATGGCTACACCTTC

len: 13
abundance: once
v_gene: TRBV5-1
j_gene: TRBJ1-2
d_gene: TRBD1
CDR3aa: CASSSTGEDGYTF
CDR3nt: TGCGCCAGCAGCTCGACAGGGGAGGATGGCTACACCTTC

len: 15
abundance: NA
v_gene: TRBV7-6
j_gene: TRBJ2-7
d_gene: NA
CDR3aa: CASSYLDGGPYEQYF
CDR3nt: TGTGCCAGCAGCTATTTGGACGGGGGACCCTACGAGCAGTACTTC

len: 16
abundance: NA
v_gene: TRBV7-6
j_gene: TRBJ2-7
d_gene: TRBD2
CDR3aa: CASSVNPLGAGAEQYF
CDR3nt: TGTGCCAGCAGCGTTAACCCTTTAGGGGCGGGAGCCGAGCAGTACTTC

len: 15
abundance: once
v_gene: TRBV18
j_gene: TRBJ1-1
d_gene: TRBD1
CDR3aa: CASSAGTGRATEAFF
CDR3nt: TGTGCCAGCTCTGCAGGGACAGGGAGGGCCACTGAAGCTTTCTTT

len: 14
abundance: NA
v_gene: TRBV4-1
j_gene: TRBJ2-7
d_gene: NA
CDR3aa: CASSQALAYYEQYF
CDR3nt: TGCGCCAGCAGCCAAGCGCTAGCGTACTACGAGCAGTACTTC

len: 14
abundance: NA
v_gene: TRBV7-9
j_gene: TRBJ1-2
d_gene: TRBD1
CDR3aa: CASSPAGTAQGYTF
CDR3nt: TGTGCCAGCAGCCCTGCCGGGACAGCTCAAGGCTACACCTTC

len: 15
abundance: NA
v_gene: TRBV5-5
j_gene: TRBJ1-3
d_gene: TRBD1
CDR3aa: CASRGDRVAGNTIYF
CDR3nt: TGTGCCAGCAGAGGGGACAGGGTTGCTGGAAACACCATATATTTT